The table lists the clone carrying this TCR beta chain with many counts. This sample is drawn from a study of blood T cell repertoires in COVID-19. About the research overall: The United States, Italy and Spain provided the acute and convalescent COVID-19 samples. The analysed material was cDNA or gDNA that came from T cells, B-cell-depleted T cells, or PBMCs.

Germline assignment: CDR1 SEHNR and CDR2 FQNEAQ (reference sequence). With V trimmed by 5 bases and J by 7 bases, 5 bases remained unmatched. There are 13 residues in the CDR3. Data came from immunoSEQ multiplex PCR; TCRdb stores just in-frame clones and leaves some out. In the table there are more than 85,000 clones, around 81% of which are singletons. The sample was peripheral blood. The source is a man of 80 years or more with acute or convalescent COVID-19. The chain combines TRBV7-9 with TRBJ1-2; 9 bases line up with TRBD1. DNA for the CDR3: TGTGCCAGCAGCCGCTCGACAGGGGGTGGCTACACCTTC. It specifies CASSRSTGGGYTF.